Listed below are T cell receptor beta chains from one sample, sequenced in a study of immune evolution from preneoplasia to lung adenocarcinoma. Sequencing used immunoSEQ multiplex PCR; TCRdb keeps in-frame clones, though not all of them. In the table there are roughly 6,300 clones, approximately 83% of which are singletons. Sequenced input: FFPE lung adenocarcinoma in situ tissue. The receptors derive from a donor aged 70 or over with lung adenocarcinoma. Each CDR3 is given with its conserved first and last residue. A D gene is named only where the DNA matches it firmly. Clone size is shown for a subset of rows, as once, few, many or a class of expanded clone.

TRBJ2-7 TRBV5-1 - - CASSPPGLTYEQYF TGCGCCAGCAGCCCTCCCGGCCTAACCTACGAGCAGTACTTC
TRBJ2-3 TRBV6-1 - once CASTRSTSTDTQYF TGTGCCAGCACCAGGTCAACTAGCACAGATACGCAGTATTTT
TRBJ2-1 TRBV11-3 - - CASSLAAGSRNNEQFF TGTGCCAGCAGCTTAGCGGCAGGGTCTAGGAACAATGAGCAGTTCTTC
TRBJ2-4 TRBV6-5 TRBD1 - CASSYSRDRLNIQYF TGTGCCAGCAGTTACTCGCGGGACAGGTTAAACATTCAGTACTTC
TRBJ2-2 TRBV9 TRBD2 - CASSGTSGSSGELFF TGTGCCAGCAGCGGGACTAGCGGGTCCTCCGGGGAGCTGTTTTTT
TRBJ1-5 TRBV30 - - CAWSGGSNQPQHF TGTGCCTGGAGTGGTGGTTCTAATCAGCCCCAGCATTTT
TRBJ2-1 TRBV27 TRBD2 - CASSPRLAGLEQFF TGTGCCAGCAGTCCCCGACTAGCGGGCCTCGAGCAGTTCTTC
TRBJ2-1 TRBV19 TRBD2 - CASNPPRTSGKNEQFF TGTGCCAGTAACCCACCCAGGACTAGCGGGAAAAATGAGCAGTTCTTC
TRBJ2-7 TRBV13 TRBD1 - CASSSKGTGPNEQYF TGTGCCAGCAGCTCCAAGGGGACAGGACCCAACGAGCAGTACTTC
TRBJ2-5 TRBV6-6 - - CASSYSGSQETQYF TGTGCCAGCAGTTACTCCGGGTCCCAAGAGACCCAGTACTTC
TRBJ1-2 TRBV14 - few CASSQGTYGYTF TGTGCCAGCAGCCAAGGAACCTATGGCTACACCTTC
TRBJ2-3 TRBV5-4 - - CASSFGGFTDTQYF TGTGCCAGCAGCTTTGGCGGATTCACAGATACGCAGTATTTT
TRBJ1-5 TRBV4-2 - - CASSQVDTPGTQHF TGTGCCAGCAGCCAGGTGGACACCCCCGGGACCCAGCATTTT
TRBJ2-5 TRBV10-3 TRBD1 - CAIRGQGQETQYF TGTGCCATCAGGGGACAGGGTCAAGAGACCCAGTACTTC
TRBJ2-1 TRBV2 - - CASSAVAGSYNEQFF TGTGCCAGCAGTGCGGTGGCAGGTTCCTACAATGAGCAGTTCTTC
TRBJ2-7 TRBV7-2 TRBD2 - CASSSGVAGEGGYF TGTGCCAGCAGCTCAGGTGTGGCGGGGGAAGGCGGGTACTTC